A single sample is the source of the 2 T cell receptor beta chains below, sequenced in a study of T cell repertoires in cytomegalovirus infection. Each CDR3 protein is one row after TCRdb ran MiXCR on the reads. The profile covers almost 500,000 distinct CDR3 sequences, with over 9% appearing a single time and roughly 10% taken by the ten largest. The sequencing sample was made of PBMCs. The receptors derive from a human donor in good health (CMV status not recorded). Some clones in this sample may be carry-over from other donors' samples.

In its sample, this clonotype was seen a few times. The chain combines TRBV25-1 with TRBJ1-1; unclear D gene. CDR3 length equals 12 residues. Looked up from germline, CDR1 is MGHDK and CDR2 is SYGVNS. V lost 5 bases and J 4 bases, leaving 8 bases between the germline ends. The DNA for the CDR3 is TGTGCCAGCAGTTTATCCACCACTGAAGCTTTCTTT. It codes for CASSLSTTEAFF.

The sample holds many counts of this clonotype. The J gene is TRBJ2-3, the V gene TRBV12-3 or TRBV12-4, with TRBD2 matching over 9 bases. The CDR3 is 17 residues long. V was pared by 5 bases and J by 0 bases, with 9 bases of the junction left unmatched. CDR3 region: CASSPGRSGGSTDTQYF. The CDR3 DNA reads TGTGCCAGCAGTCCTGGCCGTAGCGGGGGAAGCACAGATACGCAGTATTTT.